This TCR beta chain stems from a study of cytomegalovirus exposure and HLA in healthy donors. Germline V gene lookup returns CDR1 MNHNS and CDR2 SASEGT. V lost 9 bases to trimming and J lost 6 bases, with 20 bases between them. The CDR3 consists of 14 residues. The primer mix had 60 Vbeta and 13 Jbeta primers. Method: immunoSEQ multiplex PCR; TCRdb's copy keeps in-frame clones and lacks some. The sample lists roughly 170,000 clones, 75% to 85% occurring once. The chain couples TRBV6-1 to TRBJ1-2; tentatively, D is TRBD1 (6 bases). The sequenced sample was PBMCs. The TCR comes from a woman aged 45-60 years in good health and CMV-seropositive. Here the CDR3 DNA reads TGTGCCAGTACTACAGGGCCGGGTTTAGATGGCTACACCTTC. Translation gives CASTTGPGLDGYTF.